This record concerns one T cell receptor beta chain sequence. Its antigen is currently unknown. The CDR3 totals 15 residues. Germline V gene sequence: CDR1 MGHRA, CDR2 YSYEKL. Deletions cut 3 bases from V and 6 bases from J, with 18 bases between. Use of 60 Vbeta and 13 Jbeta primers characterized the PCR. Profiling relied on immunoSEQ multiplex PCR, and the TCRdb table lists in-frame clones only, not all of them. The table has approximately 180,000 clones, 81% seen once. The record originates from a study of cytomegalovirus exposure and HLA in healthy donors. In the study overall: Researchers previously reported finding fewer than 140 million unique TCR beta sequences from 170 million or so T cells.

Notes on the study in general: Researchers reported from a later analysis that most CMV-associated TCR beta chains appeared HLA-restricted. Prior analysis indicated that the majority of TCR beta V segments exhibited productivity approximately 87% or approximately 30% of the time.

This clonotype originated in a woman under 30 in good health and CMV-seropositive. This rearrangement joins TRBV4-1 to TRBJ2-7, with TRBD1 as a possible D gene (7 bases). Sequenced material: PBMCs. The CDR3 coding sequence is TGCGCCAGCAGCCAGCTCAGGGGGGCATCCGCCGAGCAGTACTTC. Translation gives CASSQLRGASAEQYF.